A single TCR beta chain is shown here with its context. It lacks a known antigen. The sample holds no much larger clone one base away, and base qualities are not on file. Other DNA sequences from this sample encode an identical CDR3 as well. The sample originates from a study of shared clonotypes between healthy human individuals (dated by TCRdb to 2018 to 2020). Concerning the study at large: A few men and two women, aged 18 to 49 years, made up the cohort. To increase sequencing depth and limit assay-specific biases, TCR repertoire library preparation and sequencing were carried out by different laboratories using diverse techniques. To estimate repertoire size and how much clonotypes are shared between individuals, the study performed deep sequencing of blood TCR repertoires from about five healthy adults. Per donor, three plates each were used for CD4 naive and CD4 memory, two for CD8 naive, and one for CD8 memory. Per donor, leukapheresis produced somewhere between about 0.94 and 9 billion PBMCs. Findings and caveats that apply to the study as a whole: Compared with non-shared clonotypes, clonotypes shared by all four sorted-subset donors had higher generation probabilities. Because the study included a small number of donors, the genetic and exposure-history diversity represented was limited. Rarefaction of sorted-subset datasets indicated incomplete sequencing despite the large sequencing depth. Across four donors, around 5% of naive CD4, roughly 3.3% of naive CD8, 2.3% of memory CD4, and approximately 0.42% of memory CD8 clonotypes were shared. Naive subsets generally had larger estimated clonotype richness than memory subsets did. Pairwise subsampling indicated that sequencing depth was expected to affect the degree of clonotype sharing among donors. Only blood was sampled, and tissue TCR repertoires likely differ from those in blood.

The CDR1 and CDR2 encoded by the germline V gene (reference sequence) are SEHNR and FQNEAQ. The CDR3 runs 16 amino acids, cysteine and phenylalanine included. CDR3 DNA is the only sequence kept; it has 48 bases, read in frame from the first base. Deletion took 2 bases off V and 0 bases off J, with a span of 11 bases between the germline ends. Healthy HIV-negative adults with no recently reported acute infections or vaccinations were included as donors. Every donor was a Caucasian adult living in Nashville, Tennessee, USA. CD4+ T cells were enriched by magnetic negative selection; naive cells were then positively selected on CD45RA, and the negative fraction formed the memory subset. After blood collection by leukapheresis, PBMCs were isolated using Ficoll-Histopaque density gradient centrifugation and then cryopreserved in the vapor phase of liquid nitrogen. Analytical flow cytometry was used to check the purity and quantity of every magnetically sorted T cell population. Each sorted fraction had its genomic DNA isolated and then quantified by UV absorbance on a Nanodrop 2000c.

Using the deep immunoSEQ assay, TCR CDR3 regions were amplified from genomic DNA by multiplex PCR. Extracted genomic DNA from each cell subset was distributed evenly across all wells of several immunoSEQ 96-well plates, and each plate was treated as a replicate. For sorted subsets, each replicate PCR was loaded with about 200 ng genomic DNA, equivalent to about 30,000 T cell genomes. The purified libraries were quantified using a Qubit 3.0 fluorometer, sized with a Bioanalyzer 2100, and then quantified again using the KAPA Library Quantification kit. Every immunoSEQ 96-well plate was sequenced on a separate single-read 150-cycle Illumina NextSeq 550 flow cell. Per the original workflow: Because the immunoSEQ output included only junctional sequences and no quality scores, the filtering could not be the same as the filtering used for full-length reads. Sequences were annotated with PyIR, a Python wrapper for IgBLAST v1.9, using IMGT germline references to assign V/J genes and CDR3. Reads were removed for weak V/J assignments (E-value above 1e-6), missing CDR3, stop codons, out-of-frame junctions, or ambiguous translated residues. V3J clonotypes were defined as sequences sharing an identical inferred V gene, J gene, and CDR3 amino acid sequence. Percentage overlap between repertoires was calculated by dividing the number of shared unique clonotypes by the size of the smaller repertoire. Repertoire richness was assessed with RTK rarefaction, the Chao1 estimator, and Recon v2.1 estimates of unobserved clonotypes. OLGA was used to compute generation probabilities for all TCRbeta clonotypes that the gDNA method yielded from several donors. TCRdb took this table from immuneACCESS and kept in-frame rearrangements with V and J called. Such tables lack part of the clones; where checked against another copy, unresolved V genes explain under half of the gap, and the rest is unexplained. The DNA was the basis for D and trimming; V, J and clone size are from that table. This sample has 330,000 or so clones in its table, and approximately 79% of those were observed once. The ten largest make up approximately 10% of the sample.

This receptor was identified in a man under 40 in good health. Recombination connected TRBV7-9 to TRBJ2-1; no D gene is confidently identified. Material for sequencing was memory CD4+ T cells sorted from blood. Taken with the paper, the label for cell subset or site translates to: CD45RA-negative fraction. The nucleotides read TGTGCCAGCAGCTTATCTTTGGCGAGCTCCTACAATGAGCAGTTCTTC. It codes for CASSLSLASSYNEQFF.